This is a list of T cell receptor beta chains from one sample in a study of T cells in Graves' hyperthyroidism and ophthalmopathy. TCRdb used MiXCR to reprocess the multiplex PCR reads, holding one entry per CDR3 protein. The top ten clones hold 25% to 30% of a sample with 350,000 to 450,000 distinct CDR3 sequences, about an eighth of them seen once. Sequencing was done on a sample of blood. These receptors all stem from a man aged 50 to 60 with Graves' ophthalmopathy. Each CDR3 is given without its conserved first and last residue. D genes are given only for firm matches.

V gene	D gene	CDR3 protein
TRBV20-1	NA	SASRETVGFQETQY
TRBV19	TRBD2	ASSRSWRESDTQY
TRBV5-1	NA	AGSLGQPQETQY
TRBV19	NA	ASSIPTGIEKLF
TRBV19	TRBD1	ASSPDRVYGTEAF
TRBV30	TRBD1	AWSTGTGGNEQF
TRBV7-9	TRBD2	ASSPPLAGGLSEQF
TRBV24-1	NA	ATSESARGYT
TRBV6-1	TRBD2	ASRHGLAGGPVTDTQY
TRBV20-1	TRBD2	SPPPEREFSNEQF
TRBV20-1	NA	SASPRLYNEQF
TRBV20-1	TRBD2	SARLAGGHNEQF
TRBV6-1	NA	ASSPLRKSRANSPLH
TRBV30	TRBD1	AVDRVN
TRBV28	TRBD2	ASSPPAGGGYEQY
TRBV20-1	NA	SARDPSGAVTTQY
TRBV11-2	NA	ASSYRGAGRETQY
TRBV20-1	TRBD2	SARAGTSAPNPGGELF
TRBV10-3	TRBD2	AIMTSGFETQY
TRBV7-8	NA	ASSLSGPADTQY
TRBV20-1	TRBD2	SAGTSGASTDTQY
TRBV27	NA	ASSSTGLSSYNEQF
TRBV7-2	NA	ASSSRRNNSPLH
TRBV5-6	NA	ASSLEVVETQY
TRBV4-1	TRBD1	ASSLTGEDTGELF
TRBV28	NA	ASSLVSMNTEAF
TRBV7-9	TRBD1	ASSLEDRRPPGELF
TRBV10-3	NA	ASPPRGRGETQY
TRBV2	NA	ASSGLPRPPTDTQY
TRBV12-3/TRBV12-4	TRBD1	ASSSDRDRGYGYT
TRBV28	NA	AAGGLGNTIY
TRBV25-1	TRBD2	ASSAGGSLVHEQY
TRBV15	NA	ATSTLQDNEQF
TRBV11-1	TRBD2	ASSILAGVYNEQF
TRBV19	NA	ASSIANVGNNEQF
TRBV12-3/TRBV12-4	TRBD2	ASRLGLAGFSADTQY
TRBV28	NA	ASLAGVGPSGGQY
TRBV10-2	NA	ASSEPTQLSTDTQY
TRBV28	TRBD1	ASSRRDRIYGYT
TRBV12-3/TRBV12-4	NA	ASSLEAGVQPQH
TRBV7-2	TRBD1	ASSFTGTGSYEQY
TRBV15	NA	ATSREVNEETQY
TRBV20-1	NA	SAKTPGANVLT
TRBV5-1	NA	ASSLTGAEQY
TRBV7-9	TRBD1	ASSSRQGSYNEQF
TRBV2	NA	ASNLSGYTYEQY
TRBV20-1	TRBD1	SASGARGRDSEAF
TRBV11-3	NA	ASSLGDMNTEAF